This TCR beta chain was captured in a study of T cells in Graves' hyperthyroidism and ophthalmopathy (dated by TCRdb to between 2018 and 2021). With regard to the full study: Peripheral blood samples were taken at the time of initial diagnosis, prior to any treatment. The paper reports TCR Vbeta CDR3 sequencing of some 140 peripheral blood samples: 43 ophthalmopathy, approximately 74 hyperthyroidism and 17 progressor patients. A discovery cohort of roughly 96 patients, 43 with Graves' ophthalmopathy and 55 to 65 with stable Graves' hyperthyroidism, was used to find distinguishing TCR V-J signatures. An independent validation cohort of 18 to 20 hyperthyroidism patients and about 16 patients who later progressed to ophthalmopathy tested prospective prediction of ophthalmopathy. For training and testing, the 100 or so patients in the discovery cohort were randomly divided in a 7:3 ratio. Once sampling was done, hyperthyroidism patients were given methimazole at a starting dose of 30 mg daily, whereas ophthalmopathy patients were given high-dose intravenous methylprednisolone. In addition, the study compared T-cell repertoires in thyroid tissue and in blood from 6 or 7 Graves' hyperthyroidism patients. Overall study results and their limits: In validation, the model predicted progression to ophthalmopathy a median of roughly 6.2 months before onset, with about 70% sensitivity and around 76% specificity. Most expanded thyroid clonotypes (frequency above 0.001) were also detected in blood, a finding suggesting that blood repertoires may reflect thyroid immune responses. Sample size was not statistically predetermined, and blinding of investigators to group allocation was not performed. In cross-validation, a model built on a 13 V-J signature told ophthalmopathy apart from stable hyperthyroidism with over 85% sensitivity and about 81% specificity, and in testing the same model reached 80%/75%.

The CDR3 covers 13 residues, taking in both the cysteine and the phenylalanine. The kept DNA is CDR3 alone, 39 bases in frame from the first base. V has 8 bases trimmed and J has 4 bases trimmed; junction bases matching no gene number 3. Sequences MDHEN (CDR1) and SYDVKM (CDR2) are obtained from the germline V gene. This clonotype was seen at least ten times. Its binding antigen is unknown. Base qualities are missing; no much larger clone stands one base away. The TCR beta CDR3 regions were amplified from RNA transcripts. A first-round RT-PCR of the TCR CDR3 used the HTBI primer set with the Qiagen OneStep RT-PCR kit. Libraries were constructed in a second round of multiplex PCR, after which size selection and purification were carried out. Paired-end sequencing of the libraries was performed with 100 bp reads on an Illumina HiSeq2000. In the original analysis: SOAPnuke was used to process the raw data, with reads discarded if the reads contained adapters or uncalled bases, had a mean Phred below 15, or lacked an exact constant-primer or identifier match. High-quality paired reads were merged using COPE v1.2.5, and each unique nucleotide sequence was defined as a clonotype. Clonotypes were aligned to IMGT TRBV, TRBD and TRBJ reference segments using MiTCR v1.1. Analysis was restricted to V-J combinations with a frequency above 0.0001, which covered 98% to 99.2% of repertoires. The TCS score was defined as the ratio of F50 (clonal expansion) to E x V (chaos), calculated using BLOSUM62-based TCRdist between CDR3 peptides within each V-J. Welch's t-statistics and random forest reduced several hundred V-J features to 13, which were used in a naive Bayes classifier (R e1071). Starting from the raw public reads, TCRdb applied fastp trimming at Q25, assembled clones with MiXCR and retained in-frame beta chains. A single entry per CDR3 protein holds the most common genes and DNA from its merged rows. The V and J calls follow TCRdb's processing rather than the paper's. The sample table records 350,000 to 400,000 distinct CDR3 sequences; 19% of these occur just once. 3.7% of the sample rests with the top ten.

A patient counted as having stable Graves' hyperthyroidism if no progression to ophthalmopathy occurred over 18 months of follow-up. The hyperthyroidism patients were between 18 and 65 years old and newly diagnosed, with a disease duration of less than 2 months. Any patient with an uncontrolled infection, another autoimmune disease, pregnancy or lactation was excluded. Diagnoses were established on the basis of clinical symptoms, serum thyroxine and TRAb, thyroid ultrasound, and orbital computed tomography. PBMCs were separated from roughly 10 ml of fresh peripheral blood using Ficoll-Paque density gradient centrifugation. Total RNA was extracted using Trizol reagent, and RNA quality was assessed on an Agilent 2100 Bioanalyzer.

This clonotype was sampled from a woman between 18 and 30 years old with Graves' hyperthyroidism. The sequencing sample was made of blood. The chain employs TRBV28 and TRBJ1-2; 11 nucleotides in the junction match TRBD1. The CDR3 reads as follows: CASAGTGGYGYTF. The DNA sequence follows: TGTGCCAGCGCCGGGACAGGGGGCTATGGCTACACCTTC.